These 25 T cell receptor beta chains share one sample of origin, sequenced in a study of cytomegalovirus exposure and HLA in healthy donors. The primer mix had 60 Vbeta and 13 Jbeta primers. Assay: immunoSEQ multiplex PCR; the TCRdb copy retains only in-frame clones and omits some. The table shows about 170,000 clones, with roughly 80% occurring only once. The sequencing input was PBMCs. These receptors were taken from a male donor in good health and CMV-seronegative.

J is TRBJ2-5 and V is TRBV7-2; TRBD1 might be the D (6 bases). Germline-derived CDR1 and CDR2 are SGHTA and FQGNSA. Trimming took 3 bases from V and 1 from J, leaving 12 bases between them. The CDR3 covers 15 residues. As DNA, the CDR3 is TGTGCCAGCAGCTTGACTGGGGGCTTCCAAGAGACCCAGTACTTC. Its translation is CASSLTGGFQETQYF. The complete variable domain, with remaining parts taken from reference TRBV7-2 and TRBJ2-5, reads GAGVSQSPSNKVTEKGKDVELRCDPISGHTALYWYRQSLGQGLEFLIYFQGNSAPDKSGLPSDRFSAERTGGSVSTLTIQRTQQEDSAVYLCASSLTGGFQETQYFGPGTRLLVL.

V usage is TRBV7-6 and J usage is TRBJ1-3; D ambiguous. The germline V gene has CDR1 SGHVS and CDR2 FNYEAQ. V gave up 5 bases and J gave up 2 bases, with 13 bases separating them. This CDR3 has 15 residues. CDR3 in amino acids: CASSPGINPGNTIYF. As DNA, the CDR3 is TGTGCCAGCAGCCCGGGGATTAACCCTGGAAACACCATATATTTT.

The gene calls are TRBV7-9 and TRBJ1-1, with 9 positions matching TRBD1. Germline CDR1 is SEHNR and CDR2 is FQNEAQ (reference sequence). The CDR3 runs 14 residues. The V and J ends lost 6 bases and 3 bases, in that order; junction bases with no gene match: 5. The CDR3 nucleotides read TGTGCCAGCAGGCTCCGGGACAGGGACACTGAAGCTTTCTTT. Translated: CASRLRDRDTEAFF.

The genes are TRBV6-6 and TRBJ1-5, with TRBD1 matching over 10 bases. The germline CDR1 and CDR2 sequences are MNHNY and SVGAGI (reference sequence). V trimming: 6 bases; J trimming: 2 bases; junction bases outside the gene matches: 4. The CDR3 sequence is 15 residues long. The CDR3, as DNA: TGTGCCAGCAGCAAGGACAGGGGGGGCAATCAGCCCCAGCATTTT. Its protein product is CASSKDRGGNQPQHF.

The chain employs TRBV19 and TRBJ1-6; 7 nucleotides align to TRBD1. J was trimmed by 8 bases and V by 5 bases; bases with no gene match: 3. Looked up from germline, CDR1 is LNHDA and CDR2 is SQIVND (reference sequence). The CDR3 has 13 residues. The CDR3 here is CASSDDRDSPLHF. For the CDR3, the DNA is TGTGCCAGTAGTGACGACAGGGATTCACCCCTCCACTTT.

In the case of this clone: The sample has other DNA sequences that encode this CDR3 too. The chain uses TRBV7-9 and TRBJ1-1; D call uncertain. The germline V and J ends were trimmed by 3 bases and 0 bases, with 8 bases remaining between them. CDR1 is SEHNR, CDR2 FQNEAQ, per germline (reference sequence). This CDR3 comprises 14 residues. CDR3 sequence: CASSLSTVNTEAFF. The CDR3 DNA follows: TGTGCCAGCAGCTTGTCTACAGTGAACACTGAAGCTTTCTTT. Supplemented by reference TRBV7-9 and TRBJ1-1, the full variable domain reads DTGVSQNPRHKITKRGQNVTFRCDPISEHNRLYWYRQTLGQGPEFLTYFQNEAQLEKSRLLSDRFSAERPKGSFSTLEIQRTEQGDSAMYLCASSLSTVNTEAFFGQGTRLTVV.

This rearrangement joins TRBV5-1 to TRBJ2-3; D is possibly TRBD1 (6 bases). The germline V and J ends were trimmed by 2 bases and 1 base, with 17 bases remaining between them. Per germline, CDR1 SGHRS and CDR2 YFSETQ. This CDR3 is built from 17 residues. The CDR3 sequence is CASSLRYRVLGTDTQYF. In DNA form, the CDR3 reads TGCGCCAGCAGCTTACGATACAGGGTCTTGGGCACAGATACGCAGTATTTT. The entire variable domain, with the rest obtained from reference TRBV5-1 and TRBJ2-3, is as follows: KAGVTQTPRYLIKTRGQQVTLSCSPISGHRSVSWYQQTPGQGLQFLFEYFSETQRNKGNFPGRFSGRQFSNSRSEMNVSTLELGDSALYLCASSLRYRVLGTDTQYFGPGTRLTVL.

CDR3 sequence reads: CASTGQGPNTGELFF. CDR3 nucleotide sequence: TGTGCCAGCACGGGGCAGGGGCCGAACACCGGGGAGCTGTTTTTT. The chain has TRBV2 and TRBJ2-2; perhaps TRBD1 as D (6 bases). The length of the CDR3 is 15 residues. The V and J ends lost 7 bases and 0 bases respectively, with 12 bases between them. Germline lookup yields CDR1 SNHLY and CDR2 FYNNEI.

The CDR3 loop reads CASSTRQGGGNTIYF. CDR3 nucleotides: TGTGCCAGCAGTACCCGACAGGGGGGTGGAAACACCATATATTTT. The chain links TRBV27 to TRBJ1-3; 9 bases agree with TRBD1. Germline V gives CDR1 MNHEY, CDR2 SMNVEV (reference sequence). The V gene end was trimmed by 5 bases and the J gene end by 3 bases; junction bases not matched to a gene: 5. CDR3 size: 15 residues.

The CDR3 DNA is TGTGCCAGCAGACGGACATTGCACAATCAGCCCCAGCATTTT. It is translated as CASRRTLHNQPQHF. The rearrangement links TRBV6-5 to TRBJ1-5; perhaps TRBD1 as D (5 bases). CDR3 length equals 14 residues. CDR1 is MNHEY, CDR2 SVGAGI, per germline. Trimming removed 6 bases from V and 3 bases from J, with 12 bases in between.

V gene TRBV30 combines with J gene TRBJ2-3; a weak D match, TRBD2 (5 bases). The CDR3 covers 15 residues. Deletions cut 0 bases from V and 1 base from J, with 11 bases between. Germline V gene sequence: CDR1 GTSNPN, CDR2 SVGIG (reference sequence). The CDR3 here is CAWSVEGSGTDTQYF. For the CDR3, the DNA is TGTGCCTGGAGTGTCGAAGGGAGTGGCACAGATACGCAGTATTTT.

The chain joins TRBV18 to TRBJ1-1; D remains unclear. V was clipped by 3 bases and J by 1 base, with 9 bases between them. The CDR3 runs to 14 residues. Germline loops: CDR1 KGHSH, CDR2 LQKENI. The CDR3 DNA reads as TGTGCCAGCTCACCTGTGGCAGGGAACACTGAAGCTTTCTTT. Protein product: CASSPVAGNTEAFF.

This clone was detected only a few times. The gene calls are TRBV30 and TRBJ1-3, with D hard to call. The CDR3 is 13 amino acids. Germline lookup yields CDR1 GTSNPN and CDR2 SVGIG (reference sequence). V was cut by 3 bases and J by 4 bases, with 10 bases left in between. The DNA for the CDR3 is TGTGCCTGGAGCCAAAACGGGGGAAACACCATATATTTT. Translated, it gives CAWSQNGGNTIYF.

This clone turned up a few times. V is TRBV18 and J is TRBJ1-1, with D tentatively TRBD1 (5 bases). The V gene lost 4 bases and the J gene lost 1 base, with 10 bases spanning the gap. The CDR3 is 14 amino acids. In germline, CDR1 is KGHSH, CDR2 LQKENI. DNA for the CDR3: TGTGCCAGCTCACGGGCAGGGCCGAACACTGAAGCTTTCTTT. Encoded protein: CASSRAGPNTEAFF.

The chain combines TRBV14 with TRBJ1-5; 7 bases agree with TRBD1. Trimming took 4 bases from V and 7 from J; bases not matched to a gene: 7. The germline V gene encodes CDR1 SGHDN and CDR2 FVKESK. CDR3 size: 14 residues. The CDR3 DNA is TGTGCCAGCAGCCGACAGGGACAAAACCAGCCCCAGCATTTT. Protein: CASSRQGQNQPQHF. The variable domain in full, completed from reference TRBV14 and TRBJ1-5, reads EAGVTQFPSHSVIEKGQTVTLRCDPISGHDNLYWYRRVMGKEIKFLLHFVKESKQDESGMPNNRFLAERTGGTYSTLKVQPAELEDSGVYFCASSRQGQNQPQHFGDGTRLSIL.

The chain carries TRBV7-8 and TRBJ2-5; 8 bases fit TRBD2. Germline V lookup: CDR1 SGHVS, CDR2 FQNEAQ. The CDR3 runs 15 residues. J was trimmed by 3 bases and V by 5 bases; bases with no gene match: 8. This CDR3 is CASSNSGVLKETQYF. CDR3 nucleotides: TGTGCCAGCAGCAATAGCGGGGTGCTAAAAGAGACCCAGTACTTC. Combining the CDR3 with reference TRBV7-8 and TRBJ2-5 gives the whole variable domain GAGVSQSPRYKVAKRGQDVALRCDPISGHVSLFWYQQALGQGPEFLTYFQNEAQLDKSGLPSDRFFAERPEGSVSTLKIQRTQQEDSAVYLCASSNSGVLKETQYFGPGTRLLVL.

This clone appeared a single time. This chain joins TRBV7-9 and TRBJ2-7; D not certain. The V gene's germline CDR1 is SEHNR and CDR2 FQNEAQ (reference sequence). The CDR3 length is 12 residues. The V end was cut by 3 bases, the J end by 5 bases, with 8 bases between. The CDR3 protein is CASSLRPNEQYF. CDR3 sequence (DNA): TGTGCCAGCAGCTTGCGTCCCAACGAGCAGTACTTC.

V gene TRBV4-3 combines with J gene TRBJ1-2; 9 nucleotides line up with TRBD1. Trimming took 2 bases from V and 4 from J; bases not matched to a gene: 8. Germline V gene data show CDR1 as LGHNA and CDR2 as YSLEER. The CDR3 spans 16 residues. The CDR3 reads CASSQLAGDRAYGYTF. DNA for the CDR3: TGCGCCAGCAGCCAACTTGCGGGGGACAGGGCCTATGGCTACACCTTC.

This sequence joins TRBV5-1 and TRBJ2-7, with 7 positions matching TRBD1. The CDR3 contains 13 residues. The germline V gene has CDR1 SGHRS and CDR2 YFSETQ. After removal of 0 bases from V and 6 bases from J, the junction contained 3 bases not matched to a gene. CDR3: CASSLEGASEQYF. CDR3 nucleotides: TGCGCCAGCAGCTTGGAGGGGGCCAGCGAGCAGTACTTC.

V and J are TRBV6-6 and TRBJ1-2; TRBD1 might be the D (6 bases). This CDR3 region has 15 residues. The germline CDR1 and CDR2 sequences are MNHNY and SVGAGI (reference sequence). Trimming stripped 0 bases from V and 6 bases from J, with 14 bases between. The CDR3 loop is CASSYSGGGYDGYTF. For the CDR3, the DNA is TGTGCCAGCAGTTACTCGGGAGGGGGTTACGATGGCTACACCTTC.

The genes are TRBV5-1 and TRBJ2-1; 8 bases line up with TRBD2. In germline, CDR1 is SGHRS, CDR2 YFSETQ. The length of the CDR3 is 15 residues. V lost 0 bases, J lost 4 bases, and 3 bases stayed unmatched. Here the CDR3 reads CASSLERGRYNEQFF. In nucleotides, the CDR3 is TGCGCCAGCAGCTTGGAGCGGGGGCGTTACAATGAGCAGTTCTTC. The variable domain in full, with the rest retrieved from reference TRBV5-1 and TRBJ2-1, is KAGVTQTPRYLIKTRGQQVTLSCSPISGHRSVSWYQQTPGQGLQFLFEYFSETQRNKGNFPGRFSGRQFSNSRSEMNVSTLELGDSALYLCASSLERGRYNEQFFGPGTRLTVL.

The chain employs TRBV19 and TRBJ1-1; tentatively, D is TRBD1 (6 bases). Germline V gene lookup returns CDR1 LNHDA and CDR2 SQIVND (reference sequence). The CDR3 is 14 amino acids. V dropped 5 bases and J dropped 5 bases, with 15 bases sitting between them. This CDR3 is CASSRTGIRTEAFF. The DNA of the CDR3 is TGTGCCAGTAGTCGAACAGGGATAAGGACTGAAGCTTTCTTT.

The V gene is TRBV2, the J gene TRBJ2-7; D is unclear. V lost 7 bases and J 2 bases, leaving 15 bases between the germline ends. This CDR3 has 14 residues. Germline-derived CDR1 and CDR2 are SNHLY and FYNNEI. The DNA of the CDR3 is TGTGCCAGCAAGCAGCCAGCGCTACCCTACGAGCAGTACTTC. It is translated as CASKQPALPYEQYF.

The J gene is TRBJ1-3, the V gene TRBV6-1; D is unresolved. The germline CDR1 and CDR2 sequences are MNHNS and SASEGT. CDR3 size: 12 residues. Trimming took off 8 bases at V and 4 bases at J, with 9 bases between the two ends. The chain's CDR3 is CASGRGGNTIYF. The CDR3 DNA sequence: TGTGCCAGCGGGCGTGGGGGAAACACCATATATTTT.

The V gene is TRBV7-9, the J gene TRBJ1-1; D unclear. Germline V lookup: CDR1 SEHNR, CDR2 FQNEAQ (reference sequence). V was trimmed by 3 bases and J by 5 bases, leaving 16 bases between them. The CDR3 contains 15 residues. CDR3 residues: CASSLLASSGTEAFF. The CDR3 DNA reads TGTGCCAGCAGCTTGCTAGCTAGCTCGGGGACTGAAGCTTTCTTT.